A single sample gave rise to the 28 T cell receptor beta chains below, sequenced in a study of OX40 agonist ivuxolimab in advanced cancers. Clones were read by immunoSEQ multiplex PCR, and TCRdb kept only the in-frame ones, dropping some. Of about 78,000 clones in the sample, roughly 84% were seen once. The sequencing used CD4+ or CD8+ T cells sorted from blood, collected in a trial of the OX40 agonist ivuxolimab. The receptors were sampled from an adult with an advanced solid tumor such as melanoma, head and neck, liver or kidney cancer.

The genes are TRBV9 and TRBJ2-7, with 7 bases that match TRBD1. Germline V lookup: CDR1 SGDLS, CDR2 YYNGEE. With V trimmed by 4 bases and J by 3 bases, 7 bases remained unmatched. The CDR3 covers 14 residues. DNA for the CDR3: TGTGCCAGCAGCCCTCGGGCAGGGGGCTACGAGCAGTACTTC. Translated: CASSPRAGGYEQYF. Together with reference TRBV9 and TRBJ2-7, the CDR3 gives the full variable domain: DSGVTQTPKHLITATGQRVTLRCSPRSGDLSVYWYQQSLDQGLQFLIQYYNGEERAKGNILERFSAQQFPDLHSELNLSSLELGDSALYFCASSPRAGGYEQYFGPGTRLTVT.

The chain is built from TRBV19 and TRBJ2-5; TRBD1 might be the D (6 bases). Trimming removed 4 bases from V and 5 bases from J, with 14 bases in between. Germline loops: CDR1 LNHDA, CDR2 SQIVND (reference sequence). The CDR3 runs 14 residues. Here the CDR3 DNA reads TGTGCCAGTAGTAGGACAGACTTAGACGAGACCCAGTACTTC. Protein: CASSRTDLDETQYF. Full variable domain (rest looked up from reference TRBV19 and TRBJ2-5): DGGITQSPKYLFRKEGQNVTLSCEQNLNHDAMYWYRQDPGQGLRLIYYSQIVNDFQKGDIAEGYSVSREKKESFPLTVTSAQKNPTAFYLCASSRTDLDETQYFGPGTRLLVL.

V is TRBV19 and J is TRBJ2-4; TRBD1 matches at 7 bases. CDR1 LNHDA and CDR2 SQIVND come from the germline V gene (reference sequence). This CDR3 region has 12 residues. V was clipped by 5 bases and J by 9 bases; unmatched bases: 4. Here the CDR3 reads CASSYRGGIQYF. CDR3 coding DNA: TGTGCCAGTAGTTACAGGGGTGGCATTCAGTACTTC.

The count of this clone is one. This chain joins TRBV19 and TRBJ2-1; 8 nucleotides align to TRBD2. The CDR3 totals 13 residues. V was pared by 2 bases and J by 9 bases, with 3 bases of the junction left unmatched. Germline loops: CDR1 LNHDA, CDR2 SQIVND (reference sequence). CDR3 DNA: TGTGCCAGTAGTATATCGGCGGGAGGTGAGCAGTTCTTC. This gives the protein CASSISAGGEQFF.

This clone was observed once. The rearrangement uses TRBV5-1 and TRBJ2-2; a possible D gene is TRBD2 (6 bases). Germline V CDR1 and CDR2: SGHRS, YFSETQ. The CDR3 covers 17 residues. The V end lost 0 bases, the J end lost 3 bases, and 15 bases lay between the germline ends. In DNA form, the CDR3 reads TGCGCCAGCAGCTTGGTCTTTGGGGGGACGGACACCGGGGAGCTGTTTTTT. Its translation is CASSLVFGGTDTGELFF.

This clone appeared once. This chain connects TRBV2 to TRBJ2-1, with D maybe TRBD2 (6 bases). V was pared by 2 bases and J by 3 bases, with 17 bases between. The CDR3 length is 17 residues. Germline V CDR1 and CDR2: SNHLY, FYNNEI. CDR3 DNA sequence: TGTGCCAGCAGTGAACACGACGGGAGCCCTTTCTACAATGAGCAGTTCTTC. This gives the protein CASSEHDGSPFYNEQFF.

The chain uses TRBV4-3 and TRBJ1-2; 7 bases match TRBD1. Germline assignment: CDR1 LGHNA and CDR2 YSLEER. The trim removed 4 bases at V and 3 bases at J, leaving 8 bases unmatched. The CDR3 totals 15 residues. The CDR3 DNA sequence: TGCGCCAGCAGCCGACAGACAGGGTCTGACTATGGCTACACCTTC. Protein: CASSRQTGSDYGYTF.

The chain couples TRBV2 to TRBJ1-5; no clear D. CDR3 length: 14 amino acids. Trimming removed 4 bases from V and 5 bases from J, with 12 bases in between. CDR1 is SNHLY and CDR2 is FYNNEI in the germline V gene. CDR3 sequence: CASSGPGGYQPQHF. The CDR3 bases are TGTGCCAGCAGTGGGCCAGGTGGGTATCAGCCCCAGCATTTT.

The chain carries TRBV6-1 and TRBJ2-7; no clear D. This CDR3 contains 12 residues. Germline V lookup: CDR1 MNHNS, CDR2 SASEGT. Trimming cost V 4 bases and J 3 bases, with 7 bases left between them. The CDR3 here is CASSASYYEQYF. The CDR3 region has the DNA TGTGCCAGCAGTGCCTCTTACTACGAGCAGTACTTC.

The CDR3 here is CASSLRTGSYEQYF. The CDR3 coding sequence is TGTGCCAGCAGTCTCCGGACAGGTTCCTACGAGCAGTACTTC. The gene calls are TRBV27 and TRBJ2-7, with 7 nucleotides matching TRBD1. Looked up from germline, CDR1 is MNHEY and CDR2 is SMNVEV (reference sequence). The CDR3 totals 14 residues. The trim removed 5 bases at V and 1 base at J, leaving 5 bases unmatched.

The chain combines TRBV11-2 with TRBJ2-7; D is undetermined. Germline CDR1 reads SGHAT; CDR2 reads FQNNGV. This CDR3 is built from 13 residues. V dropped 1 base and J dropped 3 bases, with 7 bases sitting between them. CDR3 loop: CASSLGADYEQYF. The CDR3, as DNA: TGTGCCAGCAGCTTAGGGGCGGACTACGAGCAGTACTTC.

The chain combines TRBV11-2 with TRBJ1-4; D remains ambiguous. Trimming shortened V by 2 bases and J by 4 bases, and 8 bases separated the two germline ends. CDR3 length equals 14 residues. Germline CDR1 and CDR2: SGHAT and FQNNGV. CDR3 loop: CASSLYGINEKLFF. The DNA of the CDR3 is TGTGCCAGCAGCTTATATGGGATTAATGAAAAACTGTTTTTT. Full variable domain (rest looked up from reference TRBV11-2 and TRBJ1-4): EAGVAQSPRYKIIEKRQSVAFWCNPISGHATLYWYQQILGQGPKLLIQFQNNGVVDDSQLPKDRFSAERLKGVDSTLKIQPAKLEDSAVYLCASSLYGINEKLFFGSGTQLSVL.

The chain carries TRBV4-2 and TRBJ2-1, with a tentative D call TRBD1 (6 bases). The germline gives CDR1 LGHNA, CDR2 YNFKEQ. V was trimmed by 4 bases and J by 9 bases, leaving 16 bases between them. The CDR3 is 14 amino acids. This CDR3 reads CASSPTGKGGEQFF. The DNA of the CDR3 is TGTGCCAGCAGCCCCACCGGGAAAGGGGGTGAGCAGTTCTTC.

This rearrangement joins TRBV11-2 to TRBJ1-4; maybe TRBD1 (6 bases). V lost 5 bases, J lost 6 bases, and 13 bases lay in between. CDR3 length: 14 residues. Germline CDR1 SGHAT, CDR2 FQNNGV. The CDR3 DNA is TGTGCCAGCAGCCGTTTGTCAGGGGATGAAAAACTGTTTTTT. It specifies CASSRLSGDEKLFF.

V gene TRBV19 combines with J gene TRBJ1-5, with 7 bases matching TRBD1. The germline V gene encodes CDR1 LNHDA and CDR2 SQIVND (reference sequence). This CDR3 is built from 16 residues. V gave up 6 bases and J gave up 0 bases; unmatched junction bases: 8. CDR3 DNA: TGTGCCAGTAGACGTGGACAGGAGTATAGCAATCAGCCCCAGCATTTT. Translating it yields CASRRGQEYSNQPQHF.

The chain combines TRBV29-1 with TRBJ1-1; 7 positions match TRBD1. The germline V gene encodes CDR1 SQVTM and CDR2 ANQGSEA. J was trimmed by 0 bases and V by 4 bases; bases with no gene match: 14. The CDR3 extends over 17 amino acids. The CDR3 DNA reads TGCAGCGTTGGCGACAGGGAACCCCTAACCTTGAACACTGAAGCTTTCTTT. As protein: CSVGDREPLTLNTEAFF. The full variable domain, with the rest looked up from reference TRBV29-1 and TRBJ1-1, is SAVISQKPSRDICQRGTSLTIQCQVDSQVTMMFWYRQQPGQSLTLIATANQGSEATYESGFVIDKFPISRPNLTFSTLTVSNMSPEDSSIYLCSVGDREPLTLNTEAFFGQGTRLTVV.

This clone showed up just a few times. This rearrangement joins TRBV9 to TRBJ2-2; the D is unclear. This CDR3 contains 15 residues. Trimming shortened V by 2 bases and J by 6 bases, and 14 bases separated the two germline ends. Germline V CDR1 and CDR2: SGDLS, YYNGEE. The CDR3, as DNA: TGTGCCAGCAGCGTTCTAGGATCAGACGCCGGGGAGCTGTTTTTT. This gives the protein CASSVLGSDAGELFF.

This rearrangement joins TRBV11-2 to TRBJ2-1; 15 bases match TRBD2. The V segment lost 6 bases and the J segment 8 bases; nucleotides outside the gene matches: 5. CDR1 is SGHAT, CDR2 FQNNGV, per germline. The CDR3 is 15 residues long. DNA for the CDR3: TGTGCCAGCAGGGGACTAGCGGGAGGAGGGGATGAGCAGTTCTTC. It codes for CASRGLAGGGDEQFF. The whole variable domain, remainder taken from reference TRBV11-2 and TRBJ2-1, is EAGVAQSPRYKIIEKRQSVAFWCNPISGHATLYWYQQILGQGPKLLIQFQNNGVVDDSQLPKDRFSAERLKGVDSTLKIQPAKLEDSAVYLCASRGLAGGGDEQFFGPGTRLTVL.

This clone was picked up a small number of times. The rearrangement links TRBV28 to TRBJ1-2, with 8 nucleotides matching TRBD1. Germline V CDR1 and CDR2: MDHEN, SYDVKM. V shed 3 bases and J 7 bases; nucleotides not matched to a gene: 4. The CDR3 covers 13 residues. The CDR3 reads CASSFGRGLGYTF. In DNA form, the CDR3 reads TGTGCCAGCAGTTTCGGCAGGGGGCTTGGCTACACCTTC.

The chain couples TRBV5-4 to TRBJ2-3; D is undetermined. The germline V gene encodes CDR1 SGHNT and CDR2 YYREEE (reference sequence). The CDR3 is 15 residues long. Trimming took 4 bases from V and 0 from J, leaving 12 bases between them. The CDR3: CASSVQWASTDTQYF. The DNA of the CDR3 is TGTGCCAGCAGCGTCCAGTGGGCTAGCACAGATACGCAGTATTTT. Supplemented by reference TRBV5-4 and TRBJ2-3, the full variable domain reads ETGVTQSPTHLIKTRGQQVTLRCSSQSGHNTVSWYQQALGQGPQFIFQYYREEENGRGNFPPRFSGLQFPNYSSELNVNALELDDSALYLCASSVQWASTDTQYFGPGTRLTVL.

CDR3: CASSVHYSTDTQYF. The CDR3 coding sequence is TGTGCCAGCAGCGTCCACTACTCCACAGATACGCAGTATTTT. The chain joins TRBV9 to TRBJ2-3; D gene ambiguous. V lost 2 bases to trimming and J lost 2 bases, with 9 bases between them. The germline V gene has CDR1 SGDLS and CDR2 YYNGEE. The CDR3 has 14 amino acids.

This sequence joins TRBV4-1 and TRBJ2-1; D gene unclear. V lost 3 bases and J lost 15, with 15 bases in between. CDR1 MGHRA and CDR2 YSYEKL come from the germline V gene. The CDR3 sequence is 12 residues long. The CDR3: CASSQGVPPWFF. Written as DNA, the CDR3 is TGCGCCAGCAGCCAGGGTGTCCCGCCATGGTTCTTC.

This clone was seen a handful of times. Additional DNA sequences in this sample encode the identical CDR3. The chain combines TRBV4-2 with TRBJ1-1; D unclear. This CDR3 contains 12 residues. Per the germline V gene, CDR1 is LGHNA and CDR2 is YNFKEQ. The V and J ends lost 1 base and 3 bases respectively, with 3 bases between them. CDR3 in amino acids: CASSQVDTEAFF. The DNA of the CDR3 is TGTGCCAGCAGCCAAGTGGACACTGAAGCTTTCTTT.

The chain combines TRBV2 with TRBJ1-4; the D gene is possibly TRBD1 (5 bases). Trimming left V 6 bases short and J 6 bases short, with 11 bases between. The CDR3 consists of 13 residues. The germline V gene has CDR1 SNHLY and CDR2 FYNNEI. The CDR3 protein is CASRVGGYEKLFF. DNA for the CDR3: TGTGCCAGCAGAGTTGGGGGGTATGAAAAACTGTTTTTT.

This chain connects TRBV29-1 to TRBJ2-4; a weak D match, TRBD2 (5 bases). This CDR3 region has 16 residues. CDR1 is SQVTM and CDR2 is ANQGSEA in the germline V gene. The V end was cut by 1 base, the J end by 0 bases, with 13 bases between. CDR3 DNA: TGCAGCGTTGAAGGTGTCGGCGGGTTAGCCAAAAACATTCAGTACTTC. Protein: CSVEGVGGLAKNIQYF. Variable domain in full (rest from reference TRBV29-1 and TRBJ2-4): SAVISQKPSRDICQRGTSLTIQCQVDSQVTMMFWYRQQPGQSLTLIATANQGSEATYESGFVIDKFPISRPNLTFSTLTVSNMSPEDSSIYLCSVEGVGGLAKNIQYFGAGTRLSVL.

V and J are TRBV5-1 and TRBJ2-1, with 12 nucleotides matching TRBD1. The J segment lost 7 bases and the V segment lost 4 bases, leaving 6 bases of the junction unmatched. Per germline, CDR1 SGHRS and CDR2 YFSETQ. The CDR3 covers 15 residues. CDR3 nucleotide sequence: TGCGCCAGCAGCCCGGGACAGGGGGCGGGGAATGAGCAGTTCTTC. Amino acid sequence: CASSPGQGAGNEQFF.

The chain has TRBV15 and TRBJ2-3, with D tentatively TRBD1 or TRBD2 (6 bases each). The germline gives CDR1 LNHNV, CDR2 YYDKDF (reference sequence). V was pared by 0 bases and J by 5 bases, with 12 bases between. This CDR3 is built from 15 residues. DNA of the CDR3: TGTGCCACCAGCAGAGATCGGGGGCGCGAAGATACGCAGTATTTT. It specifies CATSRDRGREDTQYF. Using reference TRBV15 and TRBJ2-3 for the parts outside the CDR3, the full variable domain is DAMVIQNPRYQVTQFGKPVTLSCSQTLNHNVMYWYQQKSSQAPKLLFHYYDKDFNNEADTPDNFQSRRPNTSFCFLDIRSPGLGDTAMYLCATSRDRGREDTQYFGPGTRLTVL.

The rearrangement uses TRBV7-9 and TRBJ2-3; unclear D gene. Trimming cost V 2 bases and J 2 bases, with 5 bases left between them. CDR3 length: 13 residues. Germline V gene data show CDR1 as SEHNR and CDR2 as FQNEAQ (reference sequence). CDR3 region: CASSLLVTDTQYF. CDR3 DNA sequence: TGTGCCAGCAGCTTATTGGTCACAGATACGCAGTATTTT.